Following are 9 T cell receptor beta chains from one sample sequenced in a study of T cell repertoires in cytomegalovirus infection. Using its own MiXCR run on the reads, TCRdb lists one record per CDR3 protein. The sample has some 800,000 distinct CDR3 sequences, 25% to 30% seen once. What these receptors recognize is not known. Sequencing was performed on cultured CD8+ T cells from PBMCs, taken from culture after CMV antigen stimulation. Source of these receptors: a human donor in good health (CMV status not recorded). Some clones in this sample may be carry-over from other donors' samples.

This clonotype was picked up a small number of times. The chain recombines TRBV20-1 with TRBJ1-2, with D uncertain. This CDR3 is built from 15 residues. From germline, CDR1 is DFQATT and CDR2 SNEGSKA (reference sequence). Trimming removed 6 bases from V and 1 base from J, with 18 bases in between. CDR3 sequence: CSAPSGGWGNYGYTF. The CDR3 bases are TGCAGTGCCCCGAGCGGAGGGTGGGGTAACTATGGCTACACCTTC.

This clonotype turned up a few times. The rearrangement uses TRBV6-6 and TRBJ2-2; TRBD1 is a possible D gene (5 bases). Germline CDR1 MNHNY, CDR2 SVGAGI (reference sequence). The CDR3 totals 17 residues. Deletions cut 0 bases from V and 1 base from J, with 12 bases between. The CDR3 loop is CASSYSDRYLNTGELFF. For the CDR3, the DNA is TGTGCCAGCAGTTACTCTGACAGATATTTGAACACCGGGGAGCTGTTTTTT.

This clonotype has a single count. This chain joins TRBV3-1 and TRBJ1-1; D remains unclear. This CDR3 is built from 14 residues. The germline V gene encodes CDR1 LGHDT and CDR2 YNNKEL (reference sequence). V lost 0 bases to trimming and J lost 3 bases, with 8 bases between them. The CDR3 DNA follows: TGTGCCAGCAGCCAAGATCTGGAGGACACTGAAGCTTTCTTT. It is translated as CASSQDLEDTEAFF.

The V gene is TRBV19, the J gene TRBJ2-6; D not resolved. The CDR3 has 11 amino acids. Trimming removed 2 bases at V and 12 bases at J, with 5 bases between. Germline V lookup: CDR1 LNHDA, CDR2 SQIVND (reference sequence). Written as DNA, the CDR3 is TGTGCCAGTAGTATATCCGGCGTCCTGACTTTC. Translated, it gives CASSISGVLTF.

This clonotype was seen repeatedly, ten times or more. The chain is built from TRBV7-2 and TRBJ1-5, with D unresolved. The V end was cut by 5 bases, the J end by 5 bases, with 28 bases between. This CDR3 has 19 residues. CDR1 is SGHTA and CDR2 is FQGNSA in the germline V gene. CDR3 in DNA: TGTGCCAGCAGCGGCGATACGACATGGAGGGTGGGAACCCATCAGCCCCAGCATTTT. Translated, it gives CASSGDTTWRVGTHQPQHF.

This rearrangement joins TRBV6-2 or TRBV6-3 to TRBJ1-2, with D maybe TRBD1 (5 bases). CDR3 length: 17 amino acids. Germline V lookup: CDR1 MNHEY, CDR2 SVGEGT. V was clipped by 4 bases and J by 1 base, with 19 bases between them. The CDR3 DNA sequence: TGTGCCAGCAGTTTCCGTCTCCAGGGAATGAATAACTATGGCTACACCTTC. Protein sequence: CASSFRLQGMNNYGYTF.

This clonotype was recorded a few times. The chain links TRBV7-9 to TRBJ1-1; a possible D gene is TRBD1 (5 bases). Trimming removed 5 bases at V and 6 bases at J, with 13 bases between. The CDR3 runs to 13 residues. Germline CDR1 is SEHNR and CDR2 is FQNEAQ (reference sequence). The CDR3 coding sequence is TGTGCCAGCAGCGGGCAGGGCGGCGCTGAAGCTTTCTTT. It yields the protein CASSGQGGAEAFF.

CDR3 in amino acids: CATSDRDRGRWPGELFF. CDR3 in DNA: TGTGCCACCAGTGACCGGGACAGGGGGCGGTGGCCCGGGGAGCTGTTTTTT. The chain has TRBV24-1 and TRBJ2-2; 12 bases fit TRBD1. V was pared by 4 bases and J by 6 bases, with 8 bases of the junction left unmatched. The CDR3 is made up of 17 amino acids. CDR1 KGHDR and CDR2 SFDVKD come from the germline V gene.

This clonotype has a handful of counts. This chain joins TRBV29-1 and TRBJ1-1; D unclear. This CDR3 has 13 residues. V shed 0 bases and J shed 5 bases, with 10 bases lying between them. Germline lookup yields CDR1 SQVTM and CDR2 ANQGSEA. For the CDR3, the DNA is TGCAGCGTTGAAGATGGAAGGGCGACTGAAGCTTTCTTT. It specifies CSVEDGRATEAFF. Filled out from reference TRBV29-1 and TRBJ1-1, the complete variable domain reads SAVISQKPSRDICQRGTSLTIQCQVDSQVTMMFWYRQQPGQSLTLIATANQGSEATYESGFVIDKFPISRPNLTFSTLTVSNMSPEDSSIYLCSVEDGRATEAFFGQGTRLTVV.